One TCR beta chain is described in this entry. What it recognizes is unknown. The CDR3 runs 14 residues. CDR1 and CDR2 from the germline V gene are MDHEN and SYDVKM. Trimming took off 3 bases at V and 4 bases at J, with 13 bases between the two ends. These data come from a study of cytomegalovirus exposure and HLA in healthy donors. Study-wide background: The same platform used for the 666 first-cohort repertoires was also used for the roughly 130 validation repertoires, as a later analysis reported. Study-level points and caveats: The listing of roughly 160 TCR beta chains classed them as cytomegalovirus-associated. Specific recognition of CMV antigens was confirmed in vitro for a few chains (all CMV-associated).

The assay was immunoSEQ multiplex PCR, and TCRdb's table has in-frame clones only and misses some. The table includes roughly 63,000 clones, about 90% detected once. The sequenced sample consisted of PBMCs. This TCR was sampled from a woman younger than 35 in good health and CMV-seronegative. The chain joins TRBV28 to TRBJ2-7, with D tentatively TRBD2 (6 bases). CDR3 loop: CASSFPGLRYEQYF. The CDR3 bases are TGTGCCAGCAGTTTCCCGGGACTGAGATACGAGCAGTACTTC.